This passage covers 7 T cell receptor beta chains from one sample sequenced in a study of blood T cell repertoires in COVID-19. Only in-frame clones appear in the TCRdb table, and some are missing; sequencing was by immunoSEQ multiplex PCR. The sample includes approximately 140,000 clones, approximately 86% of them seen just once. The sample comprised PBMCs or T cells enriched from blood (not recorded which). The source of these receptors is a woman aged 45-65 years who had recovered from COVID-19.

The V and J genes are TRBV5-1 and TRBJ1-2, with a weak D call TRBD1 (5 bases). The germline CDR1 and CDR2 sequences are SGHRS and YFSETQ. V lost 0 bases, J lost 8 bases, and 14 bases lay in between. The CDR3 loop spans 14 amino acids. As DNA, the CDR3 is TGCGCCAGCAGCTTGGACTCCGGGACTGGGGGCTACACCTTC. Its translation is CASSLDSGTGGYTF. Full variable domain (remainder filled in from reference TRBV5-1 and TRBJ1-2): KAGVTQTPRYLIKTRGQQVTLSCSPISGHRSVSWYQQTPGQGLQFLFEYFSETQRNKGNFPGRFSGRQFSNSRSEMNVSTLELGDSALYLCASSLDSGTGGYTFGSGTRLTVV.

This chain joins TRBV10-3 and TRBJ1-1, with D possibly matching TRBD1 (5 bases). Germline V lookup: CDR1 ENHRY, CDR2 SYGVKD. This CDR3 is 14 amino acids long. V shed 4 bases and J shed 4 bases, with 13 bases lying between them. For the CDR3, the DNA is TGTGCCATCAGTGTTGCACAGGACCTCACTGAAGCTTTCTTT. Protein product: CAISVAQDLTEAFF.

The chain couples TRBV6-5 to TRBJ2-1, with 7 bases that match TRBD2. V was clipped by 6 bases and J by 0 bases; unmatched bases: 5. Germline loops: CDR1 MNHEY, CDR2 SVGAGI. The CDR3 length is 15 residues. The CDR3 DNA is TGTGCCAGCAGCCGCGGGGGAGGCTCCTACAATGAGCAGTTCTTC. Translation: CASSRGGGSYNEQFF.

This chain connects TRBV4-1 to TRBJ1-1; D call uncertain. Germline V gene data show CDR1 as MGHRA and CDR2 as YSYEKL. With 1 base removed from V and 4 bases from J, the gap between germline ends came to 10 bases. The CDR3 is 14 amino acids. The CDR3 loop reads CASSQVLEGTEAFF. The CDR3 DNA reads TGCGCCAGCAGCCAAGTGTTGGAGGGCACTGAAGCTTTCTTT.

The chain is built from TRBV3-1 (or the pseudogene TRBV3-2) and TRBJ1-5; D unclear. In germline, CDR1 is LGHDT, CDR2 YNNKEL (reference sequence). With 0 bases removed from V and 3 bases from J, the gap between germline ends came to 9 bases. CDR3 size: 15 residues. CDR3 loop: CASSQDTTYNQPQHF. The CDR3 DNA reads TGTGCCAGCAGCCAAGATACCACCTACAATCAGCCCCAGCATTTT.

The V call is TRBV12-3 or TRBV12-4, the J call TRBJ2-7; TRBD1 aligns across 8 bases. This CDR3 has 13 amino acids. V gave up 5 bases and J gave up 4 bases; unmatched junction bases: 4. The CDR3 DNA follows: TGTGCCAGCAGTGATAACAGGGGGTACGAGCAGTACTTC. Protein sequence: CASSDNRGYEQYF.

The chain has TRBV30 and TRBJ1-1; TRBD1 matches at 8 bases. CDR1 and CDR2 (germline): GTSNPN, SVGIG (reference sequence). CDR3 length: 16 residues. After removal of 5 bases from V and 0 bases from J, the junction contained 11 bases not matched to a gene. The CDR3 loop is CAWRDRNYGLNTEAFF. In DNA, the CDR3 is TGTGCCTGGCGGGACAGGAACTACGGTTTGAACACTGAAGCTTTCTTT.